Reported below is one T cell receptor beta chain. No antigen is known for it. Profiled with immunoSEQ multiplex PCR; TCRdb holds only in-frame clones, not every one. The sample yields about 68,000 clones, 70% to 80% seen once. Germline lookup yields CDR1 MNHEY and CDR2 SVGAGI. The CDR3 is made up of 12 amino acids. Trimming pared 7 bases from V and 7 bases from J, leaving 11 bases between. The data are from a study of PD-1 blockade in mismatch repair-deficient tumors. Study-wide results and caveats: Rapid post-treatment expansion, then contraction, generally preceding radiologic response, marked tumor-resident clones.

Every patient had mismatch repair deficiency by PCR or immunohistochemistry. The chain couples TRBV6-5 to TRBJ2-1; D perhaps matches TRBD1 (5 bases). The sample in question was peripheral blood, obtained 2 weeks after starting pembrolizumab. This TCR was sampled from an adult with mismatch repair-deficient cancer. DNA of the CDR3: TGTGCCAGCACTGATGCAGGGAATGAGCAGTTCTTC. Translated: CASTDAGNEQFF.